A single sample gave rise to the 5 T cell receptor beta chains below, sequenced in a study of cytomegalovirus exposure and HLA in healthy donors. The PCR had 60 Vbeta and 13 Jbeta primers. Measured with immunoSEQ multiplex PCR; TCRdb has only the in-frame clones, and not every one. The sample holds more than 150,000 clones, 75% to 85% seen once. Sample: PBMCs. Every receptor here comes from a girl aged 2-10 years in good health and CMV-seropositive.

V usage is TRBV19 and J usage is TRBJ2-5; 8 bases are shared with TRBD2. CDR1 and CDR2 (germline): LNHDA, SQIVND (reference sequence). The J segment lost 3 bases and the V segment lost 7 bases, leaving 10 bases of the junction unmatched. The CDR3 sequence is 15 residues long. The CDR3 is CASTRSGSGEETQYF. The CDR3 DNA follows: TGTGCCAGTACCCGCAGCGGGAGTGGGGAAGAGACCCAGTACTTC.

The chain combines TRBV18 with TRBJ2-7, with 12 bases lining up with TRBD1. The CDR3 is made up of 16 amino acids. Germline V gene data show CDR1 as KGHSH and CDR2 as LQKENI. J was trimmed by 5 bases and V by 2 bases; bases with no gene match: 7. Here the CDR3 DNA reads TGTGCCAGCTCACCAATTGGGGGGACAGGGGGCCACGAGCAGTACTTC. Translated: CASSPIGGTGGHEQYF.

The chain links TRBV25-1 to TRBJ2-2; 7 bases map to TRBD1. The length of the CDR3 is 15 residues. Germline V lookup: CDR1 MGHDK, CDR2 SYGVNS. V shed 1 base and J 5 bases; nucleotides not matched to a gene: 4. The CDR3 DNA follows: TGTGCCAGCAGTGAATTGGACAGGTTAACCGGGGAGCTGTTTTTT. Its protein is CASSELDRLTGELFF.

This chain's CDR3 is CASSFNPGRGLTTGTEAFF. The CDR3 DNA reads as TGTGCCAGCAGCTTTAATCCGGGCCGGGGACTAACGACGGGCACTGAAGCTTTCTTT. The chain couples TRBV11-3 to TRBJ1-1; possibly TRBD1 for D (5 bases). CDR1 is SGHNT and CDR2 is YENEEA in the germline V gene. V was shortened by 3 bases and J by 4 bases, with 27 bases between the two germline ends. This CDR3 has 19 residues.

CDR3 loop: CAISESSSLSSYEQYF. The CDR3 DNA sequence: TGTGCCATCAGTGAGTCGAGTTCGCTGAGCTCCTACGAGCAGTACTTC. V and J are TRBV10-3 and TRBJ2-7; D gene ambiguous. The V end was cut by 0 bases, the J end by 0 bases, with 12 bases between. This CDR3 is built from 16 residues. Germline V gene sequence: CDR1 ENHRY, CDR2 SYGVKD.